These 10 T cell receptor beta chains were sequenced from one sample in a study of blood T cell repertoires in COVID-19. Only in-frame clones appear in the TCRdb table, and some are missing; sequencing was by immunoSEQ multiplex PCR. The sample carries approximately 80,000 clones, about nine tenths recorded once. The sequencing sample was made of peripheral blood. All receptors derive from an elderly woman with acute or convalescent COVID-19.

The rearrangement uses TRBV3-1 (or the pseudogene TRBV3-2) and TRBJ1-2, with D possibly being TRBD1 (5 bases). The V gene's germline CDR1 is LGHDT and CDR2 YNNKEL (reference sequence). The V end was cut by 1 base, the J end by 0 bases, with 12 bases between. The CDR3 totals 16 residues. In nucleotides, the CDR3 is TGTGCCAGCAGCCAAGGGGGGAGGGGCACTAACTATGGCTACACCTTC. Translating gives CASSQGGRGTNYGYTF.

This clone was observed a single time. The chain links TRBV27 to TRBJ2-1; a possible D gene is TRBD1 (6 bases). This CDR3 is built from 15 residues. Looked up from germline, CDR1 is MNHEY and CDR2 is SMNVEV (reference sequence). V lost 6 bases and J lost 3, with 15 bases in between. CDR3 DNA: TGTGCCAGCAGGGCCACAGGGAAGGGCTACAATGAGCAGTTCTTC. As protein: CASRATGKGYNEQFF.

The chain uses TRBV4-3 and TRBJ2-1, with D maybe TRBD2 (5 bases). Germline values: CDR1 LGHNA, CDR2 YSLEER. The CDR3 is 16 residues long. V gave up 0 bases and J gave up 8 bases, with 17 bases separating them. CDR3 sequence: CASSQDRGSGGDEQFF. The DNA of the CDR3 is TGCGCCAGCAGCCAAGATCGGGGTTCGGGCGGAGATGAGCAGTTCTTC.

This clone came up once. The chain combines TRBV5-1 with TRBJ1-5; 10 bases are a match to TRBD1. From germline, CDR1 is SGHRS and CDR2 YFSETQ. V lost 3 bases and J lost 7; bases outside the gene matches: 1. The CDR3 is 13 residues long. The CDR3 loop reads CASSWTGGQPQHF. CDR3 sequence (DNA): TGCGCCAGCAGCTGGACAGGGGGACAGCCCCAGCATTTT.

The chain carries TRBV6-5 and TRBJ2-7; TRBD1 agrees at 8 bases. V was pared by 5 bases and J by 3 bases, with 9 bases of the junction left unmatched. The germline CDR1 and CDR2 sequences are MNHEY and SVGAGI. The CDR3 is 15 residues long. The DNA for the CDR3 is TGTGCCAGCAGTCCCGGGACAGGCACCAACTACGAGCAGTACTTC. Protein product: CASSPGTGTNYEQYF.

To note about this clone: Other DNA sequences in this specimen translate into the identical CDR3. For the CDR3, the DNA is TGCGCCAGCAGCCAGGGCGACAGGGATAATCAGCCCCAGCATTTT. The encoded protein is CASSQGDRDNQPQHF. This rearrangement joins TRBV4-1 to TRBJ1-5, with 7 bases matching TRBD1. V lost 3 bases and J lost 4; bases outside the gene matches: 6. The length of the CDR3 is 15 residues. Germline V lookup: CDR1 MGHRA, CDR2 YSYEKL.

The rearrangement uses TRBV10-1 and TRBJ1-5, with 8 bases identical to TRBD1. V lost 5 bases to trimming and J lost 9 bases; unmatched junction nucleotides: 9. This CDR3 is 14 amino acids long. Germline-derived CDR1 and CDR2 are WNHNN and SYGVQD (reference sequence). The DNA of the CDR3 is TGCGCCAGCAGTCCTTGGCAGGGGGCTGCGCCCCAGCATTTT. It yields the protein CASSPWQGAAPQHF.

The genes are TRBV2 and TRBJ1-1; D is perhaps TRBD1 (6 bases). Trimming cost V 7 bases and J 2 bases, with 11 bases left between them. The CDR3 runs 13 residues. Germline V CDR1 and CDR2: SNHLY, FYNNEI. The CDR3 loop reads CASNRDYNTEAFF. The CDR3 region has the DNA TGTGCCAGCAACAGGGATTATAACACTGAAGCTTTCTTT. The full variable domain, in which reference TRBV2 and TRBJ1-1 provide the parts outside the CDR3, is EPEVTQTPSHQVTQMGQEVILRCVPISNHLYFYWYRQILGQKVEFLVSFYNNEISEKSEIFDDQFSVERPDGSNFTLKIRSTKLEDSAMYFCASNRDYNTEAFFGQGTRLTVV.

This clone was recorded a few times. The CDR3 protein is CASSFRTAPTEAFF. CDR3 nucleotides: TGTGCCAGCAGTTTCCGGACAGCCCCCACTGAAGCTTTCTTT. The chain links TRBV27 to TRBJ1-1; D is possibly TRBD1 (6 bases). The CDR3 consists of 14 residues. The V gene's germline CDR1 is MNHEY and CDR2 SMNVEV (reference sequence). V gave up 3 bases and J gave up 4 bases, with 12 bases separating them.

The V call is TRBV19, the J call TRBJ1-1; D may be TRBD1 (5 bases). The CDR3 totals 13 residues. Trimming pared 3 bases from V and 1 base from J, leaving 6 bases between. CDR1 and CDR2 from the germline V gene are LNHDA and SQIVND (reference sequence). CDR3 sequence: CASSMTANTEAFF. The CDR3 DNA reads TGTGCCAGTAGTATGACAGCGAACACTGAAGCTTTCTTT.